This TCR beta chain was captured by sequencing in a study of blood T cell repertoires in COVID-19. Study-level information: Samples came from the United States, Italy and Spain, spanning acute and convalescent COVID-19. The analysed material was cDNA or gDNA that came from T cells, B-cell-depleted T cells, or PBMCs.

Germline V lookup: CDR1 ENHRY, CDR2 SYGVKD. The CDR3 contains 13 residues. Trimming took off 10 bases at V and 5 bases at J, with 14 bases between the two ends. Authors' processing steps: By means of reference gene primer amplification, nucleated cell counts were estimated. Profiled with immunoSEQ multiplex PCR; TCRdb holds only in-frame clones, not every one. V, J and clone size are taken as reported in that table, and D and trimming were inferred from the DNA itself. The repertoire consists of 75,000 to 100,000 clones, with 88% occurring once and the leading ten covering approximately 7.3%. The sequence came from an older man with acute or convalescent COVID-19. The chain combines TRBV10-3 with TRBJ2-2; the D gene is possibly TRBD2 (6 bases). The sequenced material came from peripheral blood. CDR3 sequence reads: CASAGLGTGELFF. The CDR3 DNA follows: TGTGCCAGCGCGGGATTGGGAACCGGGGAGCTGTTTTTT.